This T cell receptor (beta chain) was sequenced in a study of a mutant IDH1 vaccine in newly diagnosed glioma. The overall study: Patients' prior therapy spanned radiotherapy, temozolomide, or both; most underwent both. At week 35 came visit V12, and visit V13 followed at week 47.

Time point defined: week 35, safety follow-up. The vaccine gave 300 ug of a 20-mer mutant IDH1 peptide subcutaneously per dose. Donors had new WHO grade 3 or 4 IDH1-mutant, ATRX-lost astrocytomas. CDR1 is MNHEY, CDR2 SMNVEV, per germline (reference sequence). This CDR3 spans 15 amino acids. The V gene end was trimmed by 5 bases and the J gene end by 7 bases; junction bases not matched to a gene: 9. Libraries were prepared by immunoSEQ multiplex PCR; TCRdb keeps only in-frame clonotypes and omits some of them. Of tens of thousands of clones detected, around 81% appear once; the ten largest clones hold 4.5% to 6%. As to this clone: Antigen: not known.

The TCR comes from a woman in her thirties or forties with glioma. Some clones in this sample may be carry-over from other donors' samples. The sample consisted of PBMCs, taken from a glioma patient whose treatment included an IDH1 peptide vaccine. The genes are TRBV27 and TRBJ2-7; 12 bases line up with TRBD2. CDR3 sequence reads: CASSAGTSGLGEQYF. CDR3 DNA sequence: TGTGCCAGCAGTGCCGGGACTAGCGGGCTGGGGGAGCAGTACTTC.